What follows are 27 T cell receptor beta chains derived from one specimen sequenced in a study of blood T cells in healthy people across ages. A sample-barcoded 5' primer and a J-beta primer mix were used in a second PCR of about 7 to 12 cycles. TCRdb re-derived calls from the 5' RACE reads in MiXCR, one entry per CDR3 protein. This table has approximately 850,000 distinct CDR3 sequences, approximately 44% appearing once. Specimen: blood. The receptor source for this set is a man in his 60s in good health.

The chain recombines TRBV18 with TRBJ2-5; unclear D gene. With 3 bases removed from V and 2 bases from J, the gap between germline ends came to 10 bases. Germline V gene data show CDR1 as KGHSH and CDR2 as LQKENI. The CDR3 extends over 14 amino acids. CDR3 amino acids: CASSPRMGQETQYF. CDR3 nucleotide sequence: TGTGCCAGCTCACCGAGGATGGGACAAGAGACCCAGTACTTC.

J is TRBJ2-7 and V is TRBV29-1, with D tentatively TRBD1 (5 bases). Trimming left V 5 bases short and J 7 bases short, with 15 bases between. The CDR3 length is 12 residues. Germline values: CDR1 SQVTM, CDR2 ANQGSEA. CDR3 sequence: CSVHQGAREQYF. The CDR3 coding sequence is TGCAGCGTTCACCAAGGGGCGCGTGAGCAGTACTTC.

As regards this clonotype: The junction and the germline gene differ at one end; a read error may be behind it. The chain couples TRBV7-9 to TRBJ2-5; TRBD1 might be the D (6 bases). Germline assignment: CDR1 SEHNR and CDR2 FQNEAQ (reference sequence). The CDR3 totals 16 residues. Here the CDR3 reads CVSSAEGVLGGTEQYF. The CDR3 DNA sequence: TGTGTCAGCAGCGCAGAGGGGGTACTTGGGGGAACTGAGCAGTACTTC.

This sequence joins TRBV7-9 and TRBJ2-7; 11 bases fit TRBD1. This CDR3 region has 15 residues. Germline CDR1 is SEHNR and CDR2 is FQNEAQ (reference sequence). The trim removed 6 bases at V and 5 bases at J, leaving 9 bases unmatched. CDR3 DNA: TGTGCCAGCAGACGGGGACAGGGGGAGATCCACGAGCAGTACTTC. Its translation is CASRRGQGEIHEQYF.

V is TRBV2 and J is TRBJ1-6; the match to TRBD1 covers 10 bases. This CDR3 region has 13 residues. Germline V gene sequence: CDR1 SNHLY, CDR2 FYNNEI. V trimming: 6 bases; J trimming: 9 bases; junction bases outside the gene matches: 2. The DNA for the CDR3 is TGTGCCAGCAGGGGACAGGGGATTTCACCCCTCCACTTT. This codes for CASRGQGISPLHF.

The genes are TRBV2 and TRBJ2-1; the match to TRBD2 covers 10 bases. The last part of the DNA fits TRBJ2-7 better; the J call may be wrong. Germline CDR1 and CDR2: SNHLY and FYNNEI. There are 13 residues in the CDR3. In DNA, the CDR3 is TGTGCCGGCACTAGCGGGGTATACAATGAGCAGTACTTC. Translating it yields CAGTSGVYNEQYF.

The V gene is TRBV9, the J gene TRBJ2-2, with TRBD1 as a possible D gene (6 bases). V shed 0 bases and J shed 4 bases, with 10 bases lying between them. The germline CDR1 and CDR2 sequences are SGDLS and YYNGEE. The CDR3 consists of 15 residues. In nucleotides, the CDR3 is TGTGCCAGCAGCGTAGGGACAGTCGGCACCGGGGAGCTGTTTTTT. It is translated as CASSVGTVGTGELFF.

The sample holds a few counts of this clonotype. The junction does not match germline at one end; this may be a read error. The genes are TRBV7-9 and TRBJ1-1, with no clear D. The CDR3 has 15 residues. Germline-derived CDR1 and CDR2 are SEHNR and FQNEAQ (reference sequence). The CDR3 DNA reads TGTGCCAGCAGTTCGGAAAACGGGAAGAACACTGAGGCTTTCTTT. This translates into CASSSENGKNTEAFF.

The V gene is TRBV6-6, the J gene TRBJ2-3, with 8 bases fitting TRBD1. J lost 6 bases, V lost 7 bases, and 6 bases had no gene match. Germline CDR1 reads MNHNY; CDR2 reads SVGAGI (reference sequence). CDR3 length: 13 residues. The CDR3 loop is CASIFRQGDTQYF. CDR3 nucleotide sequence: TGTGCCAGCATATTTCGACAGGGGGATACGCAGTATTTT.

The rearrangement joins TRBV6-2 or TRBV6-3 to TRBJ2-3; 9 positions agree with TRBD2. The J segment lost 5 bases and the V segment lost 3 bases, leaving 15 bases of the junction unmatched. Per germline, CDR1 MNHEY and CDR2 SVGEGT. The CDR3 runs 18 residues. The CDR3 reads CASSYLAGGPVVGDTQYF. The CDR3 coding sequence is TGTGCCAGCAGTTATCTGGCGGGGGGGCCGGTGGTTGGAGATACGCAGTATTTT.

This clonotype came up a few times. The rearrangement links TRBV7-2 to TRBJ2-1; 9 positions match TRBD2. Germline V gene lookup returns CDR1 SGHTA and CDR2 FQGNSA. The V segment lost 8 bases and the J segment 8 bases; nucleotides outside the gene matches: 7. There are 13 residues in the CDR3. The DNA of the CDR3 is TGTGCCAGCTCTAGGGAGCGGGGGGATGAGCAGTTCTTC. Its protein product is CASSRERGDEQFF.

In this sample, this clonotype turned up a few times. The chain recombines TRBV2 with TRBJ1-5; TRBD1 might be the D (5 bases). The germline V gene encodes CDR1 SNHLY and CDR2 FYNNEI. This CDR3 spans 19 amino acids. Deletions cut 0 bases from V and 0 bases from J, with 18 bases between. CDR3 nucleotide sequence: TGTGCCAGCAGTGAAGCCGGACGGGACGTTTTTTATAGCAATCAGCCCCAGCATTTT. Translated, it gives CASSEAGRDVFYSNQPQHF.

This clonotype was seen a few times. The gene calls are TRBV29-1 and TRBJ2-3; D gene unclear. Trimming stripped 7 bases from V and 3 bases from J, with 17 bases between. CDR1 is SQVTM, CDR2 ANQGSEA, per germline. This CDR3 is built from 14 residues. The CDR3 spells CSANGPPQTDTQYF. CDR3 in DNA: TGCAGCGCCAATGGACCCCCGCAGACAGATACGCAGTATTTT.

This clonotype was picked up a small number of times. CDR3 sequence (DNA): TGTGCCATCAGTGAGGCGGACAGTGGGTCCGATCAGCCCCAGCATTTT. Residues: CAISEADSGSDQPQHF. V usage is TRBV10-3 and J usage is TRBJ1-5, with a possible D match to TRBD1 (6 bases). The CDR3 runs 16 residues. Germline V gene sequence: CDR1 ENHRY, CDR2 SYGVKD. V dropped 2 bases and J dropped 5 bases, with 16 bases sitting between them.

The CDR3, as DNA: TGTGCCAGCCTCGCGACAGGGCATGAAGAGACCCAGTACTTC. Its protein is CASLATGHEETQYF. The rearrangement links TRBV2 to TRBJ2-5; 7 bases fit TRBD1. Germline CDR1 reads SNHLY; CDR2 reads FYNNEI. The CDR3 sequence is 14 residues long. Losses at the gene ends were 8 bases for V and 3 bases for J; bases not matched to a gene: 9.

In regard to this clonotype: An end of the junction does not agree with germline; a read error may underlie this. The V and J genes are TRBV20-1 and TRBJ2-5; 8 bases map to TRBD1. There are 13 residues in the CDR3. Germline CDR1 and CDR2: DFQATT and SNEGSKA (reference sequence). For the CDR3, the DNA is TGTAGTGCTCCTGCAGGGGGCTCGGAGACCCAGTACTTC. It translates to CSAPAGGSETQYF.

In this sample, this clonotype turned up once. The junction differs from germline at one of its ends, possibly a read error. The chain recombines TRBV6-5 with TRBJ2-3; perhaps TRBD1 as D (6 bases). Germline V lookup: CDR1 MNHEY, CDR2 SVGAGI. CDR3 length: 15 amino acids. CDR3 loop: CASSSGQLNTDMQYF. CDR3 coding DNA: TGTGCCAGCAGCTCCGGACAGCTAAACACAGATATGCAGTATTTT.

The chain joins TRBV11-2 to TRBJ1-5; TRBD1 agrees at 8 bases. Germline V gene sequence: CDR1 SGHAT, CDR2 FQNNGV. V lost 0 bases, J lost 2 bases, and 6 bases stayed unmatched. The length of the CDR3 is 17 residues. Here the CDR3 DNA reads TGTGCCAGCAGCTTAGACGCGACAGGGGTTGGCAATCAGCCCCAGCATTTT. This translates into CASSLDATGVGNQPQHF.

The V call is TRBV3-1, the J call TRBJ2-1; D may match TRBD1 or TRBD2 (5 bases each). The J call may be in error: the DNA end matches TRBJ2-7 better. This CDR3 comprises 15 residues. The germline V gene has CDR1 LGHDT and CDR2 YNNKEL (reference sequence). The CDR3 spells CASSQDGRDVYEQYF. The CDR3 nucleotides are TGTGCCAGCAGCCAAGATGGAAGGGACGTTTACGAGCAGTACTTC.

The rearrangement joins TRBV5-1 to TRBJ2-1, with 8 bases matching TRBD2. The V gene's germline CDR1 is SGHRS and CDR2 YFSETQ. Trimming cost V 3 bases and J 12 bases; bases outside gene matches: 14. The CDR3 loop spans 15 amino acids. CDR3 residues: CASSSGRGGPLGQFF. CDR3 nucleotides: TGCGCCAGCAGCTCCGGGAGGGGGGGGCCACTTGGGCAGTTCTTC.

The chain couples TRBV9 to TRBJ2-7, with 8 bases fitting TRBD2. CDR3 length: 16 residues. Germline loops: CDR1 SGDLS, CDR2 YYNGEE. Trimming removed 0 bases from V and 7 bases from J; junction bases left unmatched: 12. The CDR3 nucleotides read TGTGCCAGCAGCGTAGAGGGGACTAGTCCCCTTGATGAGCAGTACTTC. Translation: CASSVEGTSPLDEQYF.

This chain uses TRBV24-1 with TRBJ2-1, with 12 bases identical to TRBD2. The junction had 4 bases not matched to a gene; V was cut back by 4 bases and J by 4 bases. Germline V gene sequence: CDR1 KGHDR, CDR2 SFDVKD. The CDR3 length is 16 residues. CDR3 amino acids: CATSDWTSGDYNEQFF. The CDR3 bases are TGTGCCACCAGTGACTGGACTAGCGGGGATTACAATGAGCAGTTCTTC.

With respect to this clonotype: An end of the junction does not agree with germline; a read error may underlie this. This chain links TRBV7-9 with TRBJ1-5, with D unresolved. Germline V gene sequence: CDR1 SEHNR, CDR2 FQNEAQ (reference sequence). This CDR3 region has 12 residues. CDR3 in DNA: TGTGCCAGTAGCTCGAACAATGGGCCCCAGCATTTT. Translated, it gives CASSSNNGPQHF.

The chain is built from TRBV7-2 and TRBJ2-4; either TRBD1 or TRBD2 may fit D (5 bases each). Trimming removed 8 bases from V and 9 bases from J, with 14 bases in between. This CDR3 contains 12 residues. The germline V gene encodes CDR1 SGHTA and CDR2 FQGNSA. The CDR3, as DNA: TGTGCCAGCGCTATGAGGGACGCCATTCAGTACTTC. This translates into CASAMRDAIQYF.

This rearrangement joins TRBV7-2 to TRBJ1-3, with 7 bases that match TRBD1. The CDR3 runs 16 residues. The germline gives CDR1 SGHTA, CDR2 FQGNSA. V was clipped by 5 bases and J by 4 bases; unmatched bases: 11. Here the CDR3 reads CASSPNPTGTGNTIYF. The CDR3 DNA is TGTGCCAGCAGCCCAAACCCGACAGGGACGGGAAACACCATATATTTT.

The chain couples TRBV28 to TRBJ1-2; possible D gene TRBD1, 5 bases. Germline V gene sequence: CDR1 MDHEN, CDR2 SYDVKM. V lost 7 bases to trimming and J lost 4 bases, with 13 bases between them. The CDR3 has 13 residues. The DNA for the CDR3 is TGTGCCAGCACAGGGCCACCCCGCTATGGCTACACCTTC. Translation: CASTGPPRYGYTF.

In its sample, this clonotype was seen a few times. The chain recombines TRBV7-2 with TRBJ2-1; D uncertain. The V gene's germline CDR1 is SGHTA and CDR2 FQGNSA. The CDR3 loop spans 12 amino acids. Trimming left V 4 bases short and J 9 bases short, with 10 bases between. DNA for the CDR3: TGTGCCAGCAGCTCATACCTCAGTGAGCAGTTCTTC. Protein: CASSSYLSEQFF.